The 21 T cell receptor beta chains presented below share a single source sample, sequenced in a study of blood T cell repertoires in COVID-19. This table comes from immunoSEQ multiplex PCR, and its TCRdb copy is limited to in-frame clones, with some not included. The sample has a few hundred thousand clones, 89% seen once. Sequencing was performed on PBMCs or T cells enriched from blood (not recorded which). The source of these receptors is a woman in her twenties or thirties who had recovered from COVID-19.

Here the CDR3 reads CASSSYPGGSYNEQFF. The CDR3 DNA sequence: TGTGCCAGCAGCTCTTATCCGGGGGGCTCTTACAATGAGCAGTTCTTC. The rearrangement joins TRBV7-8 to TRBJ2-1, with a tentative D call TRBD2 (7 bases). V was clipped by 4 bases and J by 4 bases, with 17 bases between them. Per germline, CDR1 SGHVS and CDR2 FQNEAQ. This CDR3 contains 16 residues.

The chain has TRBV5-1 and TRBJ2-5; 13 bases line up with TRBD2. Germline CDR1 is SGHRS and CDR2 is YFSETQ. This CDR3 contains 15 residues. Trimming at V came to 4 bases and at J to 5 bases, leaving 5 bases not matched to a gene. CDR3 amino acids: CASSRTSGSPETQYF. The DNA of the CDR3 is TGCGCCAGCAGCCGGACTAGCGGGAGCCCGGAGACCCAGTACTTC.

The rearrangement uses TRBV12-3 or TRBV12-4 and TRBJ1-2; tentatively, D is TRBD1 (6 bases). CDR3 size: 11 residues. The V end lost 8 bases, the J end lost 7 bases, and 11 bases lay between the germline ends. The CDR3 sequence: CASGGGGGYTF. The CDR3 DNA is TGTGCCAGCGGGGGAGGGGGTGGCTACACCTTC.

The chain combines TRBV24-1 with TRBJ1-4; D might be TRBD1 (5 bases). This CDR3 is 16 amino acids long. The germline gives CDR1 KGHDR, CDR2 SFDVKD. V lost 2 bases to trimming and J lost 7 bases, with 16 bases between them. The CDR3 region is CATSDSVVPGGEKLFF. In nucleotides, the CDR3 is TGTGCCACCAGTGATTCGGTCGTCCCGGGGGGTGAAAAACTGTTTTTT.

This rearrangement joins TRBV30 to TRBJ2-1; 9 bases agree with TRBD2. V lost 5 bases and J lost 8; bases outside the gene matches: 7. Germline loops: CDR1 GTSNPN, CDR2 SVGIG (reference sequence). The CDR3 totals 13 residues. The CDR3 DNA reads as TGTGCCTGGGCTAGCGGGACTATAGATGAGCAGTTCTTC. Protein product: CAWASGTIDEQFF.

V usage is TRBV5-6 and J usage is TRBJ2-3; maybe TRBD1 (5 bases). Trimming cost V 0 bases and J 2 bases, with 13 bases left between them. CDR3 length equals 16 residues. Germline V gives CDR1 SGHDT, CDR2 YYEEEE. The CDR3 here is CASSLEGLGATDTQYF. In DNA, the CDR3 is TGTGCCAGCAGCTTGGAGGGCCTAGGGGCCACAGATACGCAGTATTTT.

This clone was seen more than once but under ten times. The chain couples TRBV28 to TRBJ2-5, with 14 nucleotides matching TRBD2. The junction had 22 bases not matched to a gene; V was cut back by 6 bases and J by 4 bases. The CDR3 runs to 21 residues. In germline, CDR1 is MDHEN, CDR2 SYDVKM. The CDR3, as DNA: TGTGCCAGCAGCTCACTGAGCGGACTAGCGGGAGGCCTATCCCTCGTAGAGACCCAGTACTTC. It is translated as CASSSLSGLAGGLSLVETQYF. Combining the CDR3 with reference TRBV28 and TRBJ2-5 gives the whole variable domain DVKVTQSSRYLVKRTGEKVFLECVQDMDHENMFWYRQDPGLGLRLIYFSYDVKMKEKGDIPEGYSVSREKKERFSLILESASTNQTSMYLCASSSLSGLAGGLSLVETQYFGPGTRLLVL.

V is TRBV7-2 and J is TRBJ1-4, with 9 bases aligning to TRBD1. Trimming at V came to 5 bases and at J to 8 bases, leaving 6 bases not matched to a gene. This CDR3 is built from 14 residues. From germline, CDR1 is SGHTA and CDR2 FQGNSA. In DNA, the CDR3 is TGTGCCAGCAGCCCGACAGGGGGAGAGGAAAAACTGTTTTTT. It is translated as CASSPTGGEEKLFF.

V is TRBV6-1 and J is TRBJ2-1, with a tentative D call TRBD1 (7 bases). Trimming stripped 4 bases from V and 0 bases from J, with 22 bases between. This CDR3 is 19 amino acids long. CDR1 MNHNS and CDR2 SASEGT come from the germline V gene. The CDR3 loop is CASSGFKGRQGGSYNEQFF. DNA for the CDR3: TGTGCCAGCAGTGGCTTTAAGGGAAGACAGGGAGGCTCCTACAATGAGCAGTTCTTC.

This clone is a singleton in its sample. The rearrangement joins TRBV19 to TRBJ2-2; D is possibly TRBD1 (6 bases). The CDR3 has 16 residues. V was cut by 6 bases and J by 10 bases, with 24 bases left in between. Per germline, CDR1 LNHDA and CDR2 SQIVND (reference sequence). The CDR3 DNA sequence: TGTGCCAGTAGGGGAGCAGTGGGGGCGCTCCAAGCGGAGCTGTTTTTT. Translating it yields CASRGAVGALQAELFF.

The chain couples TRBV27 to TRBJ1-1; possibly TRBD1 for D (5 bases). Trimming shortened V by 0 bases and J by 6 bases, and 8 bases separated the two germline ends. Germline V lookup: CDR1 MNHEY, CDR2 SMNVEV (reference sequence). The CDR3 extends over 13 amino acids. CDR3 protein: CASSLSPRAEAFF. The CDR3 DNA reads TGTGCCAGCAGTTTATCCCCCAGGGCTGAAGCTTTCTTT.

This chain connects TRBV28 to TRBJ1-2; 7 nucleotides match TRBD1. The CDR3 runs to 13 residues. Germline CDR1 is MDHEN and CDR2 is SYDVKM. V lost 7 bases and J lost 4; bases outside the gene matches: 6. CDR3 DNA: TGTGCCAGCATGGGACAGATGATCTATGGCTACACCTTC. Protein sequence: CASMGQMIYGYTF.

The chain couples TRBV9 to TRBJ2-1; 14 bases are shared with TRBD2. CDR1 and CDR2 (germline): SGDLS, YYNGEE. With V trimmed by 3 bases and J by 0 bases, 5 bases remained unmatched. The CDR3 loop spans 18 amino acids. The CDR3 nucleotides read TGTGCCAGCAGCGGGACTAGCGGGGGGCCTGGCTCCTACAATGAGCAGTTCTTC. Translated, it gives CASSGTSGGPGSYNEQFF.

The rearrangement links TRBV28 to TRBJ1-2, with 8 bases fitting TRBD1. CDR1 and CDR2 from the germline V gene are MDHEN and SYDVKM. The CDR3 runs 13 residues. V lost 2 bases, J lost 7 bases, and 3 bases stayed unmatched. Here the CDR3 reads CASSLQGAAGYTF. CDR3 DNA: TGTGCCAGCAGTTTACAGGGGGCGGCTGGCTACACCTTC.

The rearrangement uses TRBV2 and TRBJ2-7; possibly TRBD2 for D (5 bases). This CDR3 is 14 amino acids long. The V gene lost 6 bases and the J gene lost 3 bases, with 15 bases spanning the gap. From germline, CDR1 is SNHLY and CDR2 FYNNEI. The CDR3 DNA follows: TGTGCCAGCAGCGAACCCGGGGTCTACTACGAGCAGTACTTC. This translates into CASSEPGVYYEQYF.

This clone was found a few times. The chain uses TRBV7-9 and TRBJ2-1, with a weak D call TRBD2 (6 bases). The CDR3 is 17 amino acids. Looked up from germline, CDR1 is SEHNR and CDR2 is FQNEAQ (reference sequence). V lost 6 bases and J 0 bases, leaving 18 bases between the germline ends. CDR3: CASRTFNFGSSYNEQFF. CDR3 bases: TGTGCCAGCAGAACATTTAACTTCGGGAGCTCCTACAATGAGCAGTTCTTC.

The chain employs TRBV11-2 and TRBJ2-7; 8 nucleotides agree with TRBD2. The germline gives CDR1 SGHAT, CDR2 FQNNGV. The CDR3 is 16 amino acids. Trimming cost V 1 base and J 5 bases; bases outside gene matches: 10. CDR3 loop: CASSLGDVAGNHEQYF. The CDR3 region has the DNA TGTGCCAGCAGCTTAGGGGACGTAGCGGGGAACCACGAGCAGTACTTC. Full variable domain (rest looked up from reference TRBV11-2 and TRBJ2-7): EAGVAQSPRYKIIEKRQSVAFWCNPISGHATLYWYQQILGQGPKLLIQFQNNGVVDDSQLPKDRFSAERLKGVDSTLKIQPAKLEDSAVYLCASSLGDVAGNHEQYFGPGTRLTVT.

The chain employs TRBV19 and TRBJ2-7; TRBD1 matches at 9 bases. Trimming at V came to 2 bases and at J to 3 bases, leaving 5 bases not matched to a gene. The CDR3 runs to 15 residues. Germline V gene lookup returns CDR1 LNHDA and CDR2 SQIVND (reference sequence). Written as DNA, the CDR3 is TGTGCCAGTAGTATATCGACAGGGGGGGTCTACGAGCAGTACTTC. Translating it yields CASSISTGGVYEQYF.

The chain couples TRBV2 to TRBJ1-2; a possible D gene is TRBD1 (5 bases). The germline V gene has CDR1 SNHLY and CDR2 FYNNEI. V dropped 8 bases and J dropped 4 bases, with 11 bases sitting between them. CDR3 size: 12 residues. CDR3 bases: TGTGCCAGCGGGGAGGGGCCCTATGGCTACACCTTC. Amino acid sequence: CASGEGPYGYTF.

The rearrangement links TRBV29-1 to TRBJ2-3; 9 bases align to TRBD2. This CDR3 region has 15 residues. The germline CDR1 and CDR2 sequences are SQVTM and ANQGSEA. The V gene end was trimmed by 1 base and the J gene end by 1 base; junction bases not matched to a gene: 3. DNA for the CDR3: TGCAGCGTTGAAGTCCTAGCGGGACGCACAGATACGCAGTATTTT. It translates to CSVEVLAGRTDTQYF.

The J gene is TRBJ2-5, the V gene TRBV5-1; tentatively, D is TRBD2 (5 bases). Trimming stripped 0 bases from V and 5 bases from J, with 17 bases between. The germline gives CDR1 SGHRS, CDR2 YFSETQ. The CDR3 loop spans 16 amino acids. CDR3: CASSLGVGPGGETQYF. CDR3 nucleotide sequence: TGCGCCAGCAGCTTGGGCGTTGGGCCTGGCGGGGAGACCCAGTACTTC.